This T cell receptor beta chain was captured in a study of T cell responses to AZD1222 COVID-19 vaccine (dated by TCRdb to the early 2020s). Study-level background: A total of approximately 240 trial participants underwent TCR sequencing, of whom nearly 210 received two doses of AZD1222 and some 25 received two doses of the MenACWY control vaccine. Enrollment into the trials was organized by age into subgroups of 18-55, 56-69 and 70-plus years, and those subgroups contained about 150, 27 and 61 TCR-sequenced participants, respectively. On the study overall, not on this receptor specifically: The 56-69-year group was small, and its depth increase did not reach significance, likely because of low power. Reportedly, almost half of the unique spike-specific TCRs recognized epitopes lying outside the regions that are mutated in the B.1.351 and B.1.1.7 variants. After two AZD1222 doses, spike-specific TCR breadth and depth were significantly higher than at day 0 and than in MenACWY recipients. The vaccine-associated CD4 TCRs covered the entire spike protein, and the dominant responses fell in regions 160-218 and 743-854. Because no day 14 peak-response samples were available, the repertoires could be characterized only after the peak T cell response. Most participants were white British and females outnumbered males, and the authors suggested that clonal diversity may have been underestimated. Conclusions about previously exposed vaccinees were limited because only a handful of AZD1222 recipients were SARS-CoV-2 seropositive at baseline.

Note on this clone: Its antigen is currently not known. Nothing much larger sits one base from this clone, and base qualities are not available.

The CDR3 regions of human TCRbeta chains were subjected to immunosequencing. Turning to the authors' computational methods: Repertoire TCRs were matched against a reference library of SARS-CoV-2-specific TCRs generated with the MIRA antigen-specificity platform. Breadth was defined as the fraction of unique TCRs that were SARS-CoV-2-associated. Depth was defined as the fraction of total T cells that were SARS-CoV-2-associated. Using the MIRA data, every spike-specific TCR was mapped to the spike region that the TCR reacted to and assigned to either a CD4 or a CD8 class. Log10-transformed breadth and depth values were compared by one-way ANOVA with Sidak's multiple comparisons tests. Here the immuneACCESS table is served through TCRdb, limited to in-frame sequences with V and J called. Missing clones are a known gap in these copies; in checked studies unresolved V genes cover under half, and the rest lacks a known reason. V, J and clone size derive from that table, while D and trimming were established from the DNA sequence. In this sample the table shows tens of thousands of clones, roughly 84% of which occur a single time. Of the sample, around 19% is held by the ten largest clones.

Explained via the paper, the time point label denotes: about 28 days (+/-7) after the second vaccine dose. AZD1222 recipients whose second dose came at about 4 weeks and those whose second dose came at about 12 weeks were combined into one group, since spike-specific TCR depth and breadth did not differ between the two schedules. Vaccinee samples came from UK trials COV001 and COV002, including a single-blind randomized controlled phase 2/3 trial of AZD1222 (ChAdOx1 nCoV-19) in healthy adults. For TCRbeta chain sequencing, PBMC samples were collected from trial participants at day 0 and at day 28 after the second dose. The junction shows trimming of 7 bases on V and 2 bases on J, plus 15 bases between the germline ends. The germline V gene gives CDR1 as MNHEY and CDR2 as SVGAGI. There are 14 amino acids in the CDR3, from cysteine to phenylalanine inclusive. The retained sequence is limited to the CDR3, 42 bases, with the frame set at the first base.

This TCR derives from an adult who received the AZD1222 COVID-19 vaccine. This specimen consisted of peripheral blood, obtained 28 days after the second AZD1222 dose. The chain is encoded by TRBV6-5 joined to TRBJ2-7, with the D call perhaps TRBD1 or TRBD2, as 5 bases match in each case. The nucleotide sequence is TGTGCCAGCACCCGGAGGCAGGGAGCCTACGAGCAGTACTTC. The translation is CASTRRQGAYEQYF.